These 9 T cell receptor beta chains were all obtained from the same sample, sequenced in a study of blood T cell repertoires in COVID-19. Some clones are missing from TCRdb's copy, which holds only in-frame ones; the method was immunoSEQ multiplex PCR. The sample has 400,000 to 550,000 clones; 70% to 90% are singletons. The sample comprised PBMCs or T cells enriched from blood (not recorded which). These receptors all come from a woman between 18 and 29 years old with acute COVID-19.

The genes are TRBV9 and TRBJ2-2, with 11 nucleotides matching TRBD2. The CDR3 runs 17 residues. With 3 bases clipped from V and 0 bases from J, the junction kept 4 bases outside the gene matches. Looked up from germline, CDR1 is SGDLS and CDR2 is YYNGEE. CDR3 nucleotide sequence: TGTGCCAGCAGCGGGCTAGCGGGAGGCACGAACACCGGGGAGCTGTTTTTT. Translated, it gives CASSGLAGGTNTGELFF. The full variable domain, with the rest looked up from reference TRBV9 and TRBJ2-2, is DSGVTQTPKHLITATGQRVTLRCSPRSGDLSVYWYQQSLDQGLQFLIQYYNGEERAKGNILERFSAQQFPDLHSELNLSSLELGDSALYFCASSGLAGGTNTGELFFGEGSRLTVL.

Only a few counts were recorded for this clone. The V and J genes are TRBV12-3 or TRBV12-4 and TRBJ1-2; 7 bases line up with TRBD1. J gave up 5 bases and V 5 bases, and 5 bases lay outside the gene matches. CDR3 size: 13 residues. The CDR3 bases are TGTGCCAGCAGTCCGGACAGGTTTTATGGCTACACCTTC. This gives the protein CASSPDRFYGYTF.

The chain recombines TRBV7-9 with TRBJ1-5; 7 bases agree with TRBD1. The trim removed 5 bases at V and 3 bases at J, leaving 7 bases unmatched. Germline V lookup: CDR1 SEHNR, CDR2 FQNEAQ (reference sequence). The length of the CDR3 is 15 residues. CDR3: CASSPLTGDNQPQHF. The CDR3 nucleotides are TGTGCCAGCAGCCCTCTTACAGGGGACAATCAGCCCCAGCATTTT. The full variable domain, with the rest looked up from reference TRBV7-9 and TRBJ1-5, is DTGVSQNPRHKITKRGQNVTFRCDPISEHNRLYWYRQTLGQGPEFLTYFQNEAQLEKSRLLSDRFSAERPKGSFSTLEIQRTEQGDSAMYLCASSPLTGDNQPQHFGDGTRLSIL.

This sequence joins TRBV7-6 and TRBJ2-2; D gene uncertain. Trimming removed 5 bases from V and 1 base from J, with 11 bases in between. This CDR3 comprises 15 residues. Germline CDR1 SGHVS, CDR2 FNYEAQ. The CDR3 DNA reads as TGTGCCAGCAGCAGCTCTTATTTGAACACCGGGGAGCTGTTTTTT. Amino acid sequence: CASSSSYLNTGELFF.

This sequence joins TRBV4-1 and TRBJ2-5; 10 bases agree with TRBD1. CDR1 is MGHRA, CDR2 YSYEKL, per germline. The J segment lost 1 base and the V segment lost 1 base, leaving 3 bases of the junction unmatched. The CDR3 sequence is 16 residues long. The CDR3: CASSQGQGATQETQYF. DNA for the CDR3: TGCGCCAGCAGCCAAGGACAGGGGGCAACCCAAGAGACCCAGTACTTC.

This chain joins TRBV15 and TRBJ1-2, with D maybe TRBD1 (6 bases). The CDR3 consists of 14 residues. The V and J ends lost 3 bases and 2 bases respectively, with 10 bases between them. In germline, CDR1 is LNHNV, CDR2 YYDKDF (reference sequence). CDR3 protein: CATSSEGVNYGYTF. The CDR3 DNA follows: TGTGCCACCAGCAGTGAGGGGGTCAACTATGGCTACACCTTC.

The chain links TRBV29-1 to TRBJ1-4; a possible D gene is TRBD1 (6 bases). The V gene lost 5 bases and the J gene lost 4 bases, with 8 bases spanning the gap. Germline assignment: CDR1 SQVTM and CDR2 ANQGSEA. CDR3 length equals 12 residues. The CDR3 is CSVRQDNEKLFF. As DNA, the CDR3 is TGCAGCGTTCGACAGGATAATGAAAAACTGTTTTTT.

The gene calls are TRBV5-6 and TRBJ1-4; a weak D match, TRBD1 (6 bases). V lost 0 bases and J lost 8, with 20 bases in between. This CDR3 is built from 17 residues. The V gene's germline CDR1 is SGHDT and CDR2 YYEEEE. CDR3 bases: TGTGCCAGCAGCTTGGTAGGGGGGGAGTCTGGTGAGGAAAAACTGTTTTTT. Amino acid sequence: CASSLVGGESGEEKLFF.

This rearrangement joins TRBV5-5 to TRBJ2-5; 11 nucleotides align to TRBD2. Germline CDR1 is SGHKS and CDR2 is YYEKEE (reference sequence). The CDR3 runs 15 residues. V trimming: 2 bases; J trimming: 2 bases; junction bases outside the gene matches: 2. CDR3 amino acids: CASSFRLAGQETQYF. For the CDR3, the DNA is TGTGCCAGCAGCTTTCGACTAGCGGGACAAGAGACCCAGTACTTC.